This T cell receptor beta chain was sequenced in a study of CD8+ T cells in alopecia areata (dated by TCRdb to the late 2010s). Notes on the research overall: The treated patients, all with moderate-to-severe alopecia areata, were enrolled in an open-label pilot trial of oral tofacitinib given at 5 to 10 mg twice daily. Patients stayed on tofacitinib for 6 to 18 months and then had 6 months of follow-up off drug so that delayed response and recurrence could be assessed. Human TCRbeta sequencing covered scalp tissue and sorted CD4+ and CD8+ peripheral blood T cells from patchy and totalis/universalis alopecia areata patients and healthy controls. The RNA source kit depended on sample type: the PAXgene miRNA kit for fixed scalp, the miRNeasy kit for PBMCs, and the RNeasy kit for mouse skin. TCRbeta CDR3 regions were amplified by immunoSEQ multiplex PCR using 35 Vbeta forward and 13 Jbeta reverse primers. Disease severity in treated patients was measured with the SALT score, which quantifies the percentage of affected scalp surface area. To study T cell clonal expansion in alopecia areata, the researchers applied high-throughput TCRbeta sequencing to both the C3H/HeJ mouse model and human patients. Patients on tofacitinib were biopsied at baseline and after 4 and 24 weeks of treatment, and several of the patients also had a later scalp biopsy. Clonality in the scalp was compared among normal scalp (n=4), patchy alopecia areata scalp (n=8), and alopecia totalis/universalis scalp (n=8). Broader findings and caveats from the paper: Unlike mouse skin, where gammadelta T cells dominate, normal human skin contains resident alphabeta T cells that get sequenced too, which complicates analysis of the scalp TCR repertoire. TCR sequences shared between patients were less clear than in mice, possibly partly because of HLA diversity in the patient population. During tofacitinib treatment, many expanded lesional clones remained in scalp and blood, and this persistence may partly explain relapse after treatment is stopped. Tofacitinib significantly lowered scalp clonality and the number of expanded CD8+ clones among the top 100 scalp clones. Higher clonality and more expanded CD8+ clones were observed in lesional scalp than in normal scalp, particularly in alopecia totalis/universalis, a finding suggestive of antigenic drive. Because the treated cohort was small and included a single nonresponder, larger studies are needed to assess links between baseline CD8+ expansion and response.

Reading the label with the study, this specimen's time point is: around 26 weeks on oral tofacitinib. The sample's treatment or condition label is to be understood as: oral pan-JAK inhibitor, 5-10 mg twice daily. Peripheral blood and lesional scalp punch biopsies were obtained from patients with alopecia areata. PBMCs were isolated by density centrifugation and stained for CD3, CD4 and CD8, after which CD4+ and CD8+ T cells were sorted on a FACSAria. Library creation used the immunoSEQ multiplex PCR assay. RNA was extracted from all samples and reverse transcribed into cDNA as template for TCR sequencing. First-strand cDNA was synthesized using SuperScript III with a 2:1 mix of oligo-dT and random hexamers. A synthetic immune receptor repertoire was used to measure amplification bias, and any remaining bias was corrected computationally. The paper's data handling went like this. Raw reads were preprocessed to remove errors, and CDR3 was defined by IMGT conventions from the conserved cysteine to phenylalanine. Clonality was calculated as 1 minus Shannon entropy normalized by log2 of the number of productive unique TCRs. CD4 or CD8 identity of scalp clones was inferred by cross-referencing scalp TCRbeta sequences with sorted blood CD4 and CD8 repertoires. What TCRdb holds here is the immuneACCESS table cut down to in-frame rearrangements. Part of the clones is not present; checked against another copy, under half of the missing clones reflect an unresolved V gene, and the others are unexplained. That table is the source of V, J and clone size, and D and trimming were worked out from the DNA. The sample table shows over 150,000 clones, and more than 45% are seen once. The ten largest clones add up to 5.5% of the sample.

With regard to this clone: The antigen it binds to is not known. No quality values exist for individual bases; no much larger clone is one base distant.

From cysteine to phenylalanine, the CDR3 is 13 amino acids long. The CDR3 DNA has 39 bases and is translated from base 1. CDR1 is given as SQVTM and CDR2 as ANQGSEA, both from the germline V gene. Trimming takes 5 bases off V and 3 bases off J; junction bases not matched to a gene: 6. Here the chain combines TRBV29-1 and TRBJ1-1; the central 7 bases match TRBD1. The TCR was taken from a human donor with alopecia areata. The sequencing used CD4+ T cells sorted from blood, collected at week 24, from a patient treated with tofacitinib. CDR3 sequence: CSVSGQHDTEAFF. The nucleotide sequence reads as follows: TGCAGCGTTTCGGGACAGCATGACACTGAAGCTTTCTTT.